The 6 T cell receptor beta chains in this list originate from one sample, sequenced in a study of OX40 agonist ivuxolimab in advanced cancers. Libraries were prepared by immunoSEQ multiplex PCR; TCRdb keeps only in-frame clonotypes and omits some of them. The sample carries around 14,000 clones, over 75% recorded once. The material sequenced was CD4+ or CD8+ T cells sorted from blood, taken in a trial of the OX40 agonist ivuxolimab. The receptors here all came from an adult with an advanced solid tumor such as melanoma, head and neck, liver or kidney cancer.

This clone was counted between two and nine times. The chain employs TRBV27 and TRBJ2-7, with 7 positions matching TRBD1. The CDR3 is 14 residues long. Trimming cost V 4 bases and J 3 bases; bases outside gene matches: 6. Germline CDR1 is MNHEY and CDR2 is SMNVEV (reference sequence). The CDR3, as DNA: TGTGCCAGCAGTTACCGGGACAGCAACTACGAGCAGTACTTC. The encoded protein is CASSYRDSNYEQYF.

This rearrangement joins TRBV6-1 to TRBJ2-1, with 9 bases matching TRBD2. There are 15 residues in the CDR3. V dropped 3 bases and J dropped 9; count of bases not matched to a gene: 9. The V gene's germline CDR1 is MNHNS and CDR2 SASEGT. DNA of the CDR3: TGTGCCAGCAGTGAGAGATTAGCGGGAGCATTTGAGCAGTTCTTC. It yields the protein CASSERLAGAFEQFF.

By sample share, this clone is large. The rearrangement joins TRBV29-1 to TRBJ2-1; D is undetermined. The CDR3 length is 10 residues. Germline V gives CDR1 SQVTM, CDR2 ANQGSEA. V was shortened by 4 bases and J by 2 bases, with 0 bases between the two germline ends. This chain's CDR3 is CSVAYNEQFF. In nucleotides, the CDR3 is TGCAGCGTTGCCTACAATGAGCAGTTCTTC.

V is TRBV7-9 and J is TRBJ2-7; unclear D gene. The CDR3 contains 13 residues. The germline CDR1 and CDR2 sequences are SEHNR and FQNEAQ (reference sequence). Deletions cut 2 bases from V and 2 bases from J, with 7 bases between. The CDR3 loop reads CASSLPTTYEQYF. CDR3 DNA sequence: TGTGCCAGCAGCTTACCCACAACCTACGAGCAGTACTTC.

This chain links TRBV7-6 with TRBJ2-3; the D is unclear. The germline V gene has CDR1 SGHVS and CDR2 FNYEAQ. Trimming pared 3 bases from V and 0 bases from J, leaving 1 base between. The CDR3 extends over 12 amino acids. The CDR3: CASSLSTDTQYF. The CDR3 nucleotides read TGTGCCAGCAGCTTGAGCACAGATACGCAGTATTTT.

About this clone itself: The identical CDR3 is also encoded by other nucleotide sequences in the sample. CDR3 sequence reads: CSVEAADRTHEQYF. In DNA form, the CDR3 reads TGCAGCGTTGAGGCCGCGGATAGGACCCACGAGCAGTACTTC. This chain links TRBV29-1 with TRBJ2-7; D is unclear. CDR3 length: 14 residues. From germline, CDR1 is SQVTM and CDR2 ANQGSEA. Trimming cost V 3 bases and J 5 bases, with 17 bases left between them.